One and the same sample provided the 14 T cell receptor beta chains below, sequenced in a study of glioma-infiltrating T cells after dendritic cell vaccination. The assay was immunoSEQ multiplex PCR, and TCRdb's table has in-frame clones only and misses some. Of fewer than 65,000 clones detected, around 89% appear once; the ten largest clones hold over 4.5%. Documented time point: after dendritic cell vaccination, including at tumor progression/relapse. The sample here was blood, taken after dendritic cell vaccination. The receptor source for this set is a human donor with glioblastoma.

The chain uses TRBV7-8 and TRBJ2-7; 8 bases line up with TRBD1. The germline gives CDR1 SGHVS, CDR2 FQNEAQ. V gave up 1 base and J gave up 3 bases; unmatched junction bases: 5. This CDR3 comprises 15 residues. The CDR3 protein is CASSLGPGGFYEQYF. The DNA for the CDR3 is TGTGCCAGCAGCTTAGGTCCAGGGGGCTTCTACGAGCAGTACTTC.

The chain uses TRBV11-1 and TRBJ1-5, with D possibly being TRBD1 (5 bases). Looked up from germline, CDR1 is SGHAT and CDR2 is FQDESV (reference sequence). V lost 1 base, J lost 5 bases, and 12 bases lay in between. This CDR3 has 15 residues. CDR3 residues: CASSLVYAGYQPQHF. The DNA for the CDR3 is TGTGCCAGCAGCTTAGTGTACGCAGGGTATCAGCCCCAGCATTTT.

This clone was seen a single time. As DNA, the CDR3 is TGTGCCAGCAGCTTCTCGGGGGGAAATCAGCCCCAGCATTTT. Translated, it gives CASSFSGGNQPQHF. This sequence joins TRBV7-9 and TRBJ1-5, with D tentatively TRBD1 (5 bases). This CDR3 comprises 14 residues. V shed 3 bases and J shed 4 bases, with 10 bases lying between them. Per germline, CDR1 SEHNR and CDR2 FQNEAQ (reference sequence).

This rearrangement joins TRBV27 to TRBJ2-7; D might be TRBD1 (6 bases). In germline, CDR1 is MNHEY, CDR2 SMNVEV (reference sequence). This CDR3 contains 15 residues. V shed 5 bases and J shed 5 bases, with 19 bases lying between them. CDR3 loop: CASSKGLARGDEQYF. CDR3 DNA: TGTGCCAGCAGTAAAGGCCTGGCCAGGGGTGACGAGCAGTACTTC.

V and J are TRBV30 and TRBJ2-3, with 7 bases aligning to TRBD2. The germline V gene encodes CDR1 GTSNPN and CDR2 SVGIG (reference sequence). V lost 1 base to trimming and J lost 3 bases; unmatched junction nucleotides: 4. This CDR3 is 14 amino acids long. Here the CDR3 DNA reads TGTGCCTGGAGTGGGGGCGGGAGTACAGATACGCAGTATTTT. It translates to CAWSGGGSTDTQYF. The variable domain in full, with the rest retrieved from reference TRBV30 and TRBJ2-3, is SQTIHQWPATLVQPVGSPLSLECTVEGTSNPNLYWYRQAAGRGLQLLFYSVGIGQISSEVPQNLSASRPQDRQFILSSKKLLLSDSGFYLCAWSGGGSTDTQYFGPGTRLTVL.

The J gene is TRBJ1-5, the V gene TRBV29-1, with TRBD1 matching over 8 bases. There are 13 residues in the CDR3. Germline CDR1 reads SQVTM; CDR2 reads ANQGSEA. The J segment lost 6 bases and the V segment lost 2 bases, leaving 3 bases of the junction unmatched. Written as DNA, the CDR3 is TGCAGCGTTGAACAGGGGGCGGGTCAGCCCCAGCATTTT. The encoded protein is CSVEQGAGQPQHF.

This sequence joins TRBV30 and TRBJ2-2, with a possible D match to TRBD2 (5 bases). CDR3 length: 17 residues. With 3 bases removed from V and 4 bases from J, the gap between germline ends came to 21 bases. Germline V CDR1 and CDR2: GTSNPN, SVGIG (reference sequence). Here the CDR3 reads CAWSRREQWDVTGELFF. CDR3 nucleotide sequence: TGTGCCTGGAGCCGAAGGGAGCAATGGGATGTCACCGGGGAGCTGTTTTTT.

In its sample, this clone was seen once. The genes are TRBV11-3 and TRBJ2-1; D is unclear. CDR1 is SGHNT and CDR2 is YENEEA in the germline V gene. The CDR3 covers 11 residues. V was pared by 4 bases and J by 12 bases, with 10 bases between. In DNA form, the CDR3 reads TGTGCCAGCAGCTCAGTGGGCCCGCAGTTCTTC. It codes for CASSSVGPQFF. The complete variable domain, with remaining parts taken from reference TRBV11-3 and TRBJ2-1, reads EAGVVQSPRYKIIEKKQPVAFWCNPISGHNTLYWYLQNLGQGPELLIRYENEEAVDDSQLPKDRFSAERLKGVDSTLKIQPAELGDSAVYLCASSSVGPQFFGPGTRLTVL.

The V call is TRBV28, the J call TRBJ2-7, with TRBD1 matching 8 bases. J was trimmed by 0 bases and V by 11 bases; bases with no gene match: 6. Looked up from germline, CDR1 is MDHEN and CDR2 is SYDVKM. The CDR3 sequence is 13 residues long. DNA of the CDR3: TGTGCCGCGGAACAGGGGGGCTCCTACGAGCAGTACTTC. This translates into CAAEQGGSYEQYF.

The rearrangement joins TRBV10-3 to TRBJ2-7; TRBD2 might be the D (6 bases). Germline V CDR1 and CDR2: ENHRY, SYGVKD. Trimming stripped 2 bases from V and 5 bases from J, with 13 bases between. The CDR3 contains 14 residues. Here the CDR3 reads CAISEMGLKNEQYF. CDR3 nucleotide sequence: TGTGCCATCAGTGAGATGGGACTCAAGAACGAGCAGTACTTC.

In nucleotides, the CDR3 is TGTGCCAGCAGTTTCTTTCAGCCCGGGGTCGAGCAGTACTTC. Protein: CASSFFQPGVEQYF. This chain joins TRBV28 and TRBJ2-7, with a possible D match to TRBD2 (5 bases). V shed 3 bases and J shed 6 bases, with 15 bases lying between them. This CDR3 is 14 amino acids long. CDR1 and CDR2 from the germline V gene are MDHEN and SYDVKM.

This chain joins TRBV4-3 and TRBJ2-7, with 11 bases aligning to TRBD2. Trimming removed 2 bases from V and 2 bases from J; junction bases left unmatched: 2. This CDR3 has 15 amino acids. CDR1 is LGHNA and CDR2 is YSLEER in the germline V gene. CDR3 DNA sequence: TGCGCCAGCAGCCAAATAGCGGGAGGGCCCTACGAGCAGTACTTC. It yields the protein CASSQIAGGPYEQYF.

This clone showed up just once. V and J are TRBV28 and TRBJ2-7; 7 nucleotides align to TRBD2. CDR1 MDHEN and CDR2 SYDVKM come from the germline V gene. The CDR3 totals 16 residues. V gave up 5 bases and J gave up 5 bases; unmatched junction bases: 15. The CDR3 DNA reads TGTGCCAGCAGTACCCTTTTGGCGGGAGCAAGCGACGAGCAGTACTTC. This sequence encodes CASSTLLAGASDEQYF.

The chain joins TRBV9 to TRBJ2-3; TRBD2 matches at 7 bases. Germline trimming cut 1 base from V and 2 bases from J; bases unmatched to any gene: 4. The CDR3 consists of 15 residues. Germline V gene lookup returns CDR1 SGDLS and CDR2 YYNGEE. The CDR3 spells CASSVMAGDTDTQYF. The CDR3 nucleotides are TGTGCCAGCAGCGTAATGGCGGGAGACACAGATACGCAGTATTTT.